A selection of T cell receptor beta chains follows, all from one sample in a study of identical twins. MiXCR was run by TCRdb on the 5' RACE reads, yielding one entry per CDR3 protein. Altogether some 630,000 distinct CDR3 sequences are present, roughly 7.1% being singletons, with the ten largest covering roughly 1.6%. This sample also belongs to another study, concerning yellow fever vaccine responses in identical twins.

Specimen: PBMCs. The receptors originated from a young woman in good health. CDR3s include the opening cysteine and the closing phenylalanine or tryptophan. D genes are given only for firm matches.

16 TRBJ2-1 TRBV11-2 TRBD2 CASSLELAGETDEQFF
15 TRBJ2-7 TRBV7-8 TRBD1 CASSSGQGESYEQYF
13 TRBJ1-5 TRBV10-3 . CAISDGRSEPQHF
15 TRBJ1-4 TRBV27 TRBD1 CASSRRTGENEKLFF
13 TRBJ2-3 TRBV10-3 TRBD2 CAITSGRADTQYF
13 TRBJ1-1 TRBV20-1 . CSARGGPFTEAFF
16 TRBJ1-1 TRBV2 TRBD1 CASRPKQGDWDTEAFF
16 TRBJ2-7 TRBV6-5 . CASSYNGAGSSYEQYF
16 TRBJ1-6 TRBV3-1 TRBD1 CASRPRDRGLASPLHF
13 TRBJ2-7 TRBV20-1 TRBD2 CSAKAGVSYEQYF
13 TRBJ2-5 TRBV28 . CASSYNKQETQYF
14 TRBJ2-7 TRBV7-2 . CASSVSGMALEQYF
13 TRBJ1-5 TRBV20-1 . CSAIIESNQPQHF
15 TRBJ2-1 TRBV5-5 . CASNSGTWHYNEQFF
17 TRBJ2-5 TRBV7-3 TRBD2 CASSLVNGLAVQETQYF
15 TRBJ2-5 TRBV21-1 . CASSHPGDRLITQYF
15 TRBJ2-4 TRBV5-1 TRBD1 CASSVEGQGRNIQYF
14 TRBJ1-2 TRBV14 . CASSVRDTEYGYTF
12 TRBJ1-1 TRBV20-1 TRBD1 CSAKTGDTEAFF
15 TRBJ2-5 TRBV24-1 TRBD2 CATSEDGTSGETQYF
14 TRBJ1-1 TRBV5-1 . CASSLGGLGTEAFF
18 TRBJ2-5 TRBV25-1 TRBD2 CASSEMPGLAGVEETQYF
17 TRBJ2-6 TRBV15 TRBD1 CATSRDRGLSGANVLTF
14 TRBJ1-4 TRBV19 . CASTRKGLGEKLFF